The clone carrying this TCR beta chain was recorded once. This entry belongs to a study of shared T cell receptors in the human thymus. Libraries were prepared by immunoSEQ multiplex PCR; TCRdb keeps only in-frame clonotypes and omits some of them. The sample has hundreds of thousands of clones; approximately 87% are singletons. Germline CDR1 and CDR2: MDHEN and SYDVKM. Trimming removed 7 bases from V and 3 bases from J; junction bases left unmatched: 9. The CDR3 covers 16 residues. These data were also filed under a second study, of human thymus T cells.

The chain joins TRBV28 to TRBJ1-1, with 12 bases lining up with TRBD1. Input material: thymocytes. The sequence derives from a boy younger than two with a congenital heart defect. Here the CDR3 DNA reads TGTGCCAGCACCTATGGGGACAGGGGGCTGTACACTGAAGCTTTCTTT. It codes for CASTYGDRGLYTEAFF. Full variable domain (remainder filled in from reference TRBV28 and TRBJ1-1): DVKVTQSSRYLVKRTGEKVFLECVQDMDHENMFWYRQDPGLGLRLIYFSYDVKMKEKGDIPEGYSVSREKKERFSLILESASTNQTSMYLCASTYGDRGLYTEAFFGQGTRLTVV.